The rows below give T cell receptor beta chains drawn from one sample of a study of post-analysis software for immune sequencing data. Using its own MiXCR run on the PCR reads, TCRdb lists one record per CDR3 protein. Of hundreds of thousands of distinct CDR3 sequences in the sample, over 45% were seen once. The sequenced sample was blood. These receptors were obtained from a girl aged 2-10 years with multiple sclerosis. The conserved cysteine and the conserved F or W are not part of the CDR3 here. The order of the fields is CDR3 protein, J gene, V gene.

cdr3_aa: ASSLKRPLGETQY
j_call: TRBJ2-5
v_call: TRBV5-1

cdr3_aa: ASSPPFSSGFYNEQF
j_call: TRBJ2-1
v_call: TRBV4-2

cdr3_aa: ASRDDSFGYT
j_call: TRBJ1-2
v_call: TRBV6-2/TRBV6-3

cdr3_aa: ASSVAGLLAGGPNEQF
j_call: TRBJ2-1
v_call: TRBV9

cdr3_aa: ASSLVQRTDYTPY
j_call: TRBJ2-3
v_call: TRBV7-2

cdr3_aa: ASSPDRNPTDTQY
j_call: TRBJ2-3
v_call: TRBV28

cdr3_aa: ASKHASLNTEAF
j_call: TRBJ1-1
v_call: TRBV12-3/TRBV12-4

cdr3_aa: SESGGRDEQF
j_call: TRBJ2-1
v_call: TRBV20-1

cdr3_aa: SARAPGQGLYNEQY
j_call: .
v_call: TRBV20-1

cdr3_aa: ASSPGGVPYNEQF
j_call: TRBJ2-1
v_call: TRBV9

cdr3_aa: SVAILAPEAF
j_call: TRBJ1-1
v_call: TRBV29-1

cdr3_aa: ASSQVLAGAPLYNEQF
j_call: TRBJ2-1
v_call: TRBV3-1

cdr3_aa: ASSHRRAPNYGYT
j_call: TRBJ1-2
v_call: TRBV7-2

cdr3_aa: SGRGRTEAF
j_call: TRBJ1-1
v_call: TRBV20-1

cdr3_aa: ASSSSLAGGYEQY
j_call: TRBJ2-7
v_call: TRBV6-1

cdr3_aa: ASSPTGVGPDTQY
j_call: TRBJ2-3
v_call: TRBV7-3

cdr3_aa: SLRDRANTEAF
j_call: TRBJ1-1
v_call: TRBV29-1